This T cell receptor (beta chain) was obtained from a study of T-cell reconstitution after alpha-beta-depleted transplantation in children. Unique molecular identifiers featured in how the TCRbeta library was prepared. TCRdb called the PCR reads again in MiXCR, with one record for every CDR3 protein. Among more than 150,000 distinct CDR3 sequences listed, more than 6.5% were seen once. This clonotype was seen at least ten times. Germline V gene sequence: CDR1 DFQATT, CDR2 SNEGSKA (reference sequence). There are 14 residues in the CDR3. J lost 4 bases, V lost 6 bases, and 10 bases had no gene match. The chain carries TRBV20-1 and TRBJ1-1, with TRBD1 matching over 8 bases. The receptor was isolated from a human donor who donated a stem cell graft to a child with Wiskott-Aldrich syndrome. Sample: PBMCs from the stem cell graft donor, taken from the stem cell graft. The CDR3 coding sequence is TGCAGTGCGACCCTGACAGGGGCGGGCACTGAAGCTTTCTTT. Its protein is CSATLTGAGTEAFF.